A single sample gave rise to the 4 T cell receptor beta chains below, sequenced in a study of cytomegalovirus exposure and HLA in healthy donors. With 60 Vbeta and 13 Jbeta primers, the PCR was carried out. TCRdb keeps only in-frame clones here, not all; method: immunoSEQ multiplex PCR. The data hold 100,000 to 150,000 clones, with roughly 74% observed a single time. Sequencing used PBMCs. The receptor set was obtained from a woman between 50 and 59 years old in good health and CMV-seropositive.

V is TRBV11-2 and J is TRBJ1-4; 9 nucleotides agree with TRBD1. The J segment lost 8 bases and the V segment lost 5 bases, leaving 6 bases of the junction unmatched. The CDR3 spans 14 residues. CDR1 and CDR2 (germline): SGHAT, FQNNGV. The CDR3 nucleotides are TGTGCCAGCAGCAATCCGGGACAGGGAGAAAAACTGTTTTTT. It encodes CASSNPGQGEKLFF. Full variable domain (missing parts from reference TRBV11-2 and TRBJ1-4): EAGVAQSPRYKIIEKRQSVAFWCNPISGHATLYWYQQILGQGPKLLIQFQNNGVVDDSQLPKDRFSAERLKGVDSTLKIQPAKLEDSAVYLCASSNPGQGEKLFFGSGTQLSVL.

V is TRBV6-1 and J is TRBJ2-7, with D perhaps TRBD2 (6 bases). The ends were cut back, 2 bases at V and 6 bases at J, with 14 bases in the middle. Germline CDR1 is MNHNS and CDR2 is SASEGT. The CDR3 is 14 amino acids. Here the CDR3 reads CASSEYRTKGEQYF. The CDR3 DNA follows: TGTGCCAGCAGTGAATATAGGACTAAGGGCGAGCAGTACTTC.

This clone showed up just a few times. Relative to the germline gene, one junction end is altered; a read error may explain this. V and J are TRBV29-1 and TRBJ1-2; tentatively, D is TRBD1 (6 bases). The CDR3 loop spans 12 amino acids. Per the germline V gene, CDR1 is SQVTM and CDR2 is ANQGSEA. CDR3: CSVSDSYYGYPF. The CDR3 region has the DNA TGCAGCGTCTCGGACAGTTACTATGGCTACCCCTTC. Using reference TRBV29-1 and TRBJ1-2 for the parts outside the CDR3, the full variable domain is SAVISQKPSRDICQRGTSLTIQCQVDSQVTMMFWYRQQPGQSLTLIATANQGSEATYESGFVIDKFPISRPNLTFSTLTVSNMSPEDSSIYLCSVSDSYYGYPFGSGTRLTVV.

The rearrangement uses TRBV19 and TRBJ1-5, with D unclear. V was trimmed by 6 bases and J by 9 bases, leaving 15 bases between them. Germline CDR1 and CDR2: LNHDA and SQIVND (reference sequence). CDR3 size: 13 residues. The CDR3 loop is CASSRGDPWPQHF. CDR3 in DNA: TGTGCCAGTAGCCGGGGAGACCCATGGCCCCAGCATTTT.